The subject of this entry is one T cell receptor beta chain. The table came from immunoSEQ multiplex PCR; TCRdb's copy has only in-frame clones and leaves some out. The sample lists about 300,000 clones; 85% were seen once. This record belongs to a study of blood T cell repertoires in COVID-19. The germline CDR1 and CDR2 sequences are MDHEN and SYDVKM. V was clipped by 5 bases and J by 7 bases; unmatched bases: 10. The CDR3 consists of 15 residues. This sequence originates from a human donor in a cohort sampled during active COVID-19. The chain employs TRBV28 and TRBJ1-5, with 8 bases fitting TRBD1. The sequencing sample was made of peripheral blood. The CDR3 nucleotides are TGTGCCAGCAGTCCAGCCACGGGACAGGCCCAGCCCCAGCATTTT. Its translation: CASSPATGQAQPQHF.